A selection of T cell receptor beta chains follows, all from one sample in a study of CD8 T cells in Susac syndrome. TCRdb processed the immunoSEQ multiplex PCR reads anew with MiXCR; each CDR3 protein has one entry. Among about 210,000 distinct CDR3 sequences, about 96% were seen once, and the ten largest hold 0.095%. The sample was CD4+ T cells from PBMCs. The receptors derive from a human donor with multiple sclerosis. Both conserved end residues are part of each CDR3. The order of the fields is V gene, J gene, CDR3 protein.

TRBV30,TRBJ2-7,CAWSRTGVYEQYF
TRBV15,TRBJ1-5,CATSRVGDRAVWHF
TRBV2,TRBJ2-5,CASSEVVGAQETQYF
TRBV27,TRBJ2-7,CAPVFGGKYEQYF
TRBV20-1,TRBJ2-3,CSAEDRRQGFTDTQYF
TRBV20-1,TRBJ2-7,CSARDPSGSSYEQYF
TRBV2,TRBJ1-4,CASSEARTANEKLFF
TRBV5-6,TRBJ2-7,CASSSGQAEQYF
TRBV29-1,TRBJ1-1,CSVGPDNTEAFF
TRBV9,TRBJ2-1,CASSPPGGPGNEQFF
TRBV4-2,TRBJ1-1,CASSQDRPMRTEAFF